These 7 T cell receptor beta chains came from one sample sequenced in a study of T cells in localized non-small cell lung cancer. The assay was immunoSEQ multiplex PCR, and TCRdb's table has in-frame clones only and misses some. In the table there are about 74,000 clones, roughly 84% of which are singletons. Specimen: peripheral blood, collected before any cancer treatment. The receptor source for this set is a female donor over 55 with stage I lung adenocarcinoma.

This clone showed up just once. The chain has TRBV14 and TRBJ2-5, with D unclear. Germline V gene sequence: CDR1 SGHDN, CDR2 FVKESK. The CDR3 consists of 15 residues. V dropped 5 bases and J dropped 2 bases, with 15 bases sitting between them. The chain's CDR3 is CASSKVRQKQETQYF. CDR3 DNA sequence: TGTGCCAGCAGCAAGGTAAGGCAGAAGCAAGAGACCCAGTACTTC.

The chain links TRBV29-1 to TRBJ1-4, with D uncertain. Trimming left V 3 bases short and J 8 bases short, with 7 bases between. Germline CDR1 reads SQVTM; CDR2 reads ANQGSEA. The CDR3 is 11 amino acids. The CDR3 reads CSVDEGEKLFF. In DNA, the CDR3 is TGCAGCGTTGATGAGGGAGAAAAACTGTTTTTT.

This chain links TRBV19 with TRBJ2-1, with TRBD1 matching over 10 bases. CDR3 length equals 18 residues. Looked up from germline, CDR1 is LNHDA and CDR2 is SQIVND (reference sequence). V was pared by 5 bases and J by 7 bases, with 17 bases of the junction left unmatched. CDR3 DNA sequence: TGTGCCAGTAGTCTGACAGGGGGCGCAACGGGAGGGCCGAATGAGCAGTTCTTC. Amino acids: CASSLTGGATGGPNEQFF. Variable domain in full (rest from reference TRBV19 and TRBJ2-1): DGGITQSPKYLFRKEGQNVTLSCEQNLNHDAMYWYRQDPGQGLRLIYYSQIVNDFQKGDIAEGYSVSREKKESFPLTVTSAQKNPTAFYLCASSLTGGATGGPNEQFFGPGTRLTVL.

This clone was detected once. Different DNA sequences within this sample yield the same CDR3. The chain is built from TRBV5-1 and TRBJ2-2; D is unclear. The V end lost 1 base, the J end lost 2 bases, and 9 bases lay between the germline ends. Germline assignment: CDR1 SGHRS and CDR2 YFSETQ. The CDR3 is made up of 15 amino acids. CDR3 region: CASSLPESNTGELFF. The CDR3 DNA follows: TGCGCCAGCAGCTTGCCCGAGAGCAACACCGGGGAGCTGTTTTTT.

This rearrangement joins TRBV28 to TRBJ1-2; no firm D call. Trimming stripped 2 bases from V and 2 bases from J, with 9 bases between. The CDR3 runs 14 residues. The germline CDR1 and CDR2 sequences are MDHEN and SYDVKM. The CDR3 DNA reads TGTGCCAGCAGTTTACTAGGGAGAAACTATGGCTACACCTTC. Its protein product is CASSLLGRNYGYTF.

The chain employs TRBV4-1 and TRBJ2-1, with D unclear. CDR1 MGHRA and CDR2 YSYEKL come from the germline V gene. Trimming cost V 8 bases and J 8 bases, with 13 bases left between them. This CDR3 comprises 12 residues. CDR3 sequence reads: CASSTTPDEQFF. CDR3 DNA: TGCGCCAGCTCTACAACTCCGGATGAGCAGTTCTTC.

This clone was recorded once. The V and J genes are TRBV7-3 and TRBJ2-1; 8 bases are shared with TRBD1. Per the germline V gene, CDR1 is SGHTA and CDR2 is FQGTGA. The CDR3 spans 16 residues. The V segment lost 4 bases and the J segment 3 bases; nucleotides outside the gene matches: 8. The CDR3 reads CASSSPPGTGYNEQFF. Here the CDR3 DNA reads TGTGCCAGCAGCTCTCCCCCCGGGACAGGCTACAATGAGCAGTTCTTC.